What follows are 29 T cell receptor beta chains derived from one specimen sequenced in a study of early T cells in non-severe SARS-CoV-2 infection. Each CDR3 protein gets one entry after TCRdb re-called the 5' RACE reads with MiXCR. This table holds 88,000 or so distinct CDR3 sequences, more than 13% found once. Sequencing was performed on whole blood. The receptors stem from an adult who was a healthcare worker with PCR-confirmed SARS-CoV-2 infection or an uninfected control (not recorded which).

The chain joins TRBV29-1 to TRBJ1-1, with 8 bases aligning to TRBD1. Trimming cost V 7 bases and J 4 bases; bases outside gene matches: 8. Germline V gene sequence: CDR1 SQVTM, CDR2 ANQGSEA. The CDR3 totals 13 residues. In DNA form, the CDR3 reads TGCAGCGGAAATGGACAGGGAATCACTGAAGCTTTCTTT. Its translation is CSGNGQGITEAFF. The full variable domain, with the rest looked up from reference TRBV29-1 and TRBJ1-1, is SAVISQKPSRDICQRGTSLTIQCQVDSQVTMMFWYRQQPGQSLTLIATANQGSEATYESGFVIDKFPISRPNLTFSTLTVSNMSPEDSSIYLCSGNGQGITEAFFGQGTRLTVV.

This clonotype was detected a few times. The chain recombines TRBV7-6 with TRBJ2-2; D gene uncertain. This CDR3 has 17 amino acids. From germline, CDR1 is SGHVS and CDR2 FNYEAQ. The V end lost 5 bases, the J end lost 0 bases, and 16 bases lay between the germline ends. CDR3 amino acids: CASSPARPYANTGELFF. CDR3 DNA: TGTGCCAGCAGCCCAGCCCGGCCCTACGCGAACACCGGGGAGCTGTTTTTT.

The chain is built from TRBV29-1 and TRBJ2-3; TRBD2 agrees at 8 bases. V trimming: 4 bases; J trimming: 6 bases; junction bases outside the gene matches: 6. This CDR3 is built from 13 residues. Germline assignment: CDR1 SQVTM and CDR2 ANQGSEA. The CDR3 bases are TGCAGCGTTGGGGCTAGCGGGCCCGATACGCAGTATTTT. Its protein product is CSVGASGPDTQYF.

The rearrangement joins TRBV3-1 to TRBJ2-7; 7 bases fit TRBD2. Germline V CDR1 and CDR2: LGHDT, YNNKEL (reference sequence). CDR3 length: 14 amino acids. The trim removed 5 bases at V and 6 bases at J, leaving 10 bases unmatched. The CDR3 sequence: CASSAGDSRIEQYF. Written as DNA, the CDR3 is TGTGCCAGCAGCGCGGGGGACTCACGGATCGAGCAGTACTTC.

This chain joins TRBV6-2 or TRBV6-3 and TRBJ1-5; TRBD1 matches 7 bases. The CDR3 loop spans 17 amino acids. Trimming at V came to 0 bases and at J to 0 bases, leaving 5 bases not matched to a gene. Germline assignment: CDR1 MNHEY and CDR2 SVGEGT. The CDR3 DNA reads as TGTGCCAGCAGTTACTCGATCCGGGACAGTAGCAATCAGCCCCAGCATTTT. It translates to CASSYSIRDSSNQPQHF.

The rearrangement joins TRBV2 to TRBJ1-1; D unresolved. The CDR3 has 12 residues. Germline CDR1 reads SNHLY; CDR2 reads FYNNEI. The V gene lost 4 bases and the J gene lost 7 bases, with 10 bases spanning the gap. The DNA for the CDR3 is TGTGCCAGCAGTGTGGCAAGGAGTGAAGCTTTCTTT. This gives the protein CASSVARSEAFF.

The chain joins TRBV15 to TRBJ2-7, with no clear D. V lost 1 base and J 0 bases, leaving 10 bases between the germline ends. The CDR3 contains 15 residues. Germline V gives CDR1 LNHNV, CDR2 YYDKDF (reference sequence). Here the CDR3 reads CATSRVDLSSYEQYF. Here the CDR3 DNA reads TGTGCCACCAGCAGAGTCGACCTGAGCTCCTACGAGCAGTACTTC.

The sample holds a few counts of this clonotype. V and J are TRBV5-1 and TRBJ1-1, with D possibly being TRBD1 (5 bases). V lost 0 bases to trimming and J lost 8 bases, with 11 bases between them. The CDR3 contains 13 residues. Germline-derived CDR1 and CDR2 are SGHRS and YFSETQ. The CDR3 region is CASSLAQRGEAFF. The CDR3 nucleotides are TGCGCCAGCAGCTTGGCACAGAGGGGCGAAGCTTTCTTT.

The rearrangement uses TRBV6-1 and TRBJ2-3; either TRBD1 or TRBD2 may supply D (5 bases each). Trimming took off 5 bases at V and 0 bases at J, with 15 bases between the two ends. CDR3 length: 16 residues. The germline CDR1 and CDR2 sequences are MNHNS and SASEGT. The CDR3 is CASSINWDPSTDTQYF. CDR3 DNA sequence: TGTGCCAGCAGTATTAACTGGGACCCCAGCACAGATACGCAGTATTTT.

The sample holds many counts of this clonotype. The chain carries TRBV28 and TRBJ2-4; 7 bases align to TRBD2. The CDR3 is made up of 15 amino acids. Unmatched junction bases numbered 13, after V lost 6 bases and J lost 8 bases. Germline V gives CDR1 MDHEN, CDR2 SYDVKM. The CDR3 DNA follows: TGTGCCAGCAGCCCCCCGTTGGGGGGGGTGGACATTCAGTACTTC. Its protein is CASSPPLGGVDIQYF. Variable domain in full (rest from reference TRBV28 and TRBJ2-4): DVKVTQSSRYLVKRTGEKVFLECVQDMDHENMFWYRQDPGLGLRLIYFSYDVKMKEKGDIPEGYSVSREKKERFSLILESASTNQTSMYLCASSPPLGGVDIQYFGAGTRLSVL.

This clonotype occurred a few times. The V and J genes are TRBV12-3 or TRBV12-4 and TRBJ2-3; TRBD2 aligns across 9 bases. V lost 6 bases to trimming and J lost 5 bases; unmatched junction nucleotides: 12. CDR3 length: 16 amino acids. In nucleotides, the CDR3 is TGTGCCAGCAGGTCCCCAGTGGCGGGAGGGGGAGATACGCAGTATTTT. Protein: CASRSPVAGGGDTQYF.

V gene TRBV27 combines with J gene TRBJ2-7; D is uncertain. The CDR3 has 11 amino acids. Trimming left V 6 bases short and J 1 base short, with 4 bases between. Looked up from germline, CDR1 is MNHEY and CDR2 is SMNVEV (reference sequence). The CDR3 protein is CASSGSYEQYF. The DNA for the CDR3 is TGTGCCAGCAGCGGGTCCTACGAGCAGTACTTC.

V gene TRBV5-4 combines with J gene TRBJ2-7, with 7 bases matching TRBD2. Germline V lookup: CDR1 SGHNT, CDR2 YYREEE (reference sequence). V shed 4 bases and J 5 bases; nucleotides not matched to a gene: 12. The CDR3 is 15 residues long. The CDR3, as DNA: TGTGCCAGCAGCCGTATCGGCGGGAGCCCCCACGAGCAGTACTTC. It is translated as CASSRIGGSPHEQYF.

A few counts support this clonotype. The CDR3 sequence: CSAERSSSYEQYF. The CDR3 bases are TGCAGTGCCGAGAGGTCGAGCTCCTACGAGCAGTACTTC. The V gene is TRBV20-1, the J gene TRBJ2-7; D uncertain. The CDR3 spans 13 residues. Germline CDR1 is DFQATT and CDR2 is SNEGSKA (reference sequence). Deletions cut 6 bases from V and 0 bases from J, with 12 bases between.

CDR3 sequence (DNA): TGTGCCACCAGTGACGACAGCGGAGTTATGAACACTGAAGCTTTCTTT. This encodes CATSDDSGVMNTEAFF. The J gene is TRBJ1-1, the V gene TRBV24-1; TRBD1 is a possible D gene (5 bases). The V end was cut by 4 bases, the J end by 0 bases, with 14 bases between. This CDR3 has 16 residues. Looked up from germline, CDR1 is KGHDR and CDR2 is SFDVKD.

This clonotype came up many times. This sequence joins TRBV28 and TRBJ2-1; 11 nucleotides line up with TRBD2. The CDR3 is made up of 14 amino acids. J was trimmed by 14 bases and V by 5 bases; bases with no gene match: 11. Germline assignment: CDR1 MDHEN and CDR2 SYDVKM. The CDR3 sequence: CASSPPTSGRREFF. DNA for the CDR3: TGTGCCAGCAGTCCCCCCACTAGCGGGAGAAGGGAGTTCTTC.

V and J are TRBV27 and TRBJ2-2, with TRBD1 matching 10 bases. Trimming took 5 bases from V and 6 from J; bases not matched to a gene: 12. Germline V gene data show CDR1 as MNHEY and CDR2 as SMNVEV (reference sequence). The CDR3 is 17 amino acids. The CDR3 nucleotides read TGTGCCAGCAGTCCGACAGGGGGCCGCACGGATCCCGGGGAGCTGTTTTTT. It is translated as CASSPTGGRTDPGELFF.

This clonotype occurred a few times. The chain carries TRBV6-1 and TRBJ2-7; 7 bases match TRBD1. Germline CDR1 and CDR2: MNHNS and SASEGT. The CDR3 runs 16 residues. Trimming at V came to 2 bases and at J to 2 bases, leaving 9 bases not matched to a gene. Written as DNA, the CDR3 is TGTGCCAGCAGTGAAAACAGGGGACGGAAGACCTACGAGCAGTACTTC. As protein: CASSENRGRKTYEQYF.

The chain has TRBV28 and TRBJ1-1; 7 bases agree with TRBD1. CDR3 length: 13 residues. The germline gives CDR1 MDHEN, CDR2 SYDVKM. Germline trimming cut 8 bases from V and 6 bases from J; bases unmatched to any gene: 9. CDR3 region: CASYDRDAAEAFF. The CDR3 DNA is TGTGCCAGCTACGACAGGGATGCTGCTGAAGCTTTCTTT.

J is TRBJ2-1 and V is TRBV12-3 or TRBV12-4, with D uncertain. Trimming took 1 base from V and 9 from J, leaving 10 bases between them. The CDR3 length is 13 residues. The CDR3 bases are TGTGCCAGCAGTTTAGAAGTGGGAAGTGAGCAGTTCTTC. Its protein is CASSLEVGSEQFF.

This clonotype came up a few times. J is TRBJ1-1 and V is TRBV28; 7 bases map to TRBD1. The CDR3 covers 16 residues. With 5 bases clipped from V and 4 bases from J, the junction kept 13 bases outside the gene matches. The germline V gene encodes CDR1 MDHEN and CDR2 SYDVKM. The CDR3 region is CASSQNRDRISTEAFF. CDR3 bases: TGTGCCAGCAGTCAGAACCGGGACAGAATTTCCACTGAAGCTTTCTTT.

This clonotype was detected a few times. The chain employs TRBV19 and TRBJ2-1; D unclear. The germline V gene has CDR1 LNHDA and CDR2 SQIVND (reference sequence). CDR3 length: 14 residues. Trimming shortened V by 7 bases and J by 0 bases, and 10 bases separated the two germline ends. This chain's CDR3 is CASKRTSSYNEQFF. In nucleotides, the CDR3 is TGTGCCAGTAAGCGAACGAGCTCCTACAATGAGCAGTTCTTC.

This clonotype was detected a few times. The V call is TRBV6-5, the J call TRBJ1-6; no clear D gene. Trimming removed 8 bases at V and 4 bases at J, with 12 bases between. The germline gives CDR1 MNHEY, CDR2 SVGAGI. CDR3 length: 14 residues. The CDR3 protein is CASGREIYNSPLHF. The CDR3 nucleotides are TGTGCCAGCGGCCGGGAGATTTATAATTCACCCCTCCACTTT.

There are many counts of this clonotype. The chain links TRBV28 to TRBJ2-4; D not resolved. Germline V lookup: CDR1 MDHEN, CDR2 SYDVKM. The CDR3 is 13 residues long. Trimming took 3 bases from V and 7 from J, leaving 10 bases between them. The CDR3 nucleotides read TGTGCCAGCAGTTTGGGCGGTCGGAACATTCAGTACTTC. Translation gives CASSLGGRNIQYF.

This clonotype was seen only a few times. The rearrangement links TRBV6-2 or TRBV6-3 to TRBJ2-5; D gene ambiguous. CDR3 size: 12 residues. The V end lost 6 bases, the J end lost 7 bases, and 12 bases lay between the germline ends. Germline CDR1 and CDR2: MNHEY and SVGEGT. DNA of the CDR3: TGTGCCAGCAGGACGGACGTCGGGACCCAGTACTTC. Its protein is CASRTDVGTQYF.

V usage is TRBV28 and J usage is TRBJ1-2; 8 bases align to TRBD1. V lost 1 base to trimming and J lost 2 bases; unmatched junction nucleotides: 3. Germline V gene data show CDR1 as MDHEN and CDR2 as SYDVKM. This CDR3 has 15 residues. The CDR3 coding sequence is TGTGCCAGCAGTTTATCCGACAGGGGCAACTATGGCTACACCTTC. Residues: CASSLSDRGNYGYTF.

This clonotype was recorded at least ten times. The rearrangement uses TRBV7-9 and TRBJ2-1, with 7 positions matching TRBD2. J lost 6 bases, V lost 3 bases, and 2 bases had no gene match. The CDR3 runs to 13 residues. Germline CDR1 SEHNR, CDR2 FQNEAQ (reference sequence). CDR3 DNA sequence: TGTGCCAGCAGCTTGGGAGGGGTCAATGAGCAGTTCTTC. Its translation is CASSLGGVNEQFF.

A few counts support this clonotype. The CDR3 DNA sequence: TGTGCCAGCAGCCAAGGGTACGGCAGGTACAATGAGCAGTTCTTC. This translates into CASSQGYGRYNEQFF. The rearrangement joins TRBV3-1 to TRBJ2-1; D call uncertain. V lost 1 base to trimming and J lost 4 bases, with 11 bases between them. Germline V lookup: CDR1 LGHDT, CDR2 YNNKEL (reference sequence). CDR3 length: 15 residues.

This clonotype was detected a few times. This chain joins TRBV20-1 and TRBJ2-7; the D is unclear. This CDR3 is 11 amino acids long. Trimming stripped 4 bases from V and 6 bases from J, with 10 bases between. Germline CDR1 is DFQATT and CDR2 is SNEGSKA (reference sequence). CDR3 loop: CSATAAFEQYF. DNA for the CDR3: TGCAGTGCTACCGCTGCGTTCGAGCAGTACTTC.